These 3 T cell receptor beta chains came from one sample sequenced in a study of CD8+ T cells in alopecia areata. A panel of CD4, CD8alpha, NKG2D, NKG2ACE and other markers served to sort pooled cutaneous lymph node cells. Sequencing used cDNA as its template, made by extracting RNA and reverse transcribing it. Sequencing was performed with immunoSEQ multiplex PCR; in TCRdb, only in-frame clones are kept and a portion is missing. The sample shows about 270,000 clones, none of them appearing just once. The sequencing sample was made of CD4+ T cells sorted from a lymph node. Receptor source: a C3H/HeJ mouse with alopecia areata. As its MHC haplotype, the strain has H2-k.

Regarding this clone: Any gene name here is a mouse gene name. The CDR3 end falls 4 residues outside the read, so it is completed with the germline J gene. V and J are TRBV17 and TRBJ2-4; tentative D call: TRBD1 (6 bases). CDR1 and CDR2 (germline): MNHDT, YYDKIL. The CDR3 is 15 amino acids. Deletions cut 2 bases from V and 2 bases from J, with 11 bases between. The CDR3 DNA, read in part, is TGTGCTAGCAGTAGACCCAGGGGCGATCAAAAC. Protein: CASSRPRGDQN. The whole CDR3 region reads CASSRPRGDQNTLYF.

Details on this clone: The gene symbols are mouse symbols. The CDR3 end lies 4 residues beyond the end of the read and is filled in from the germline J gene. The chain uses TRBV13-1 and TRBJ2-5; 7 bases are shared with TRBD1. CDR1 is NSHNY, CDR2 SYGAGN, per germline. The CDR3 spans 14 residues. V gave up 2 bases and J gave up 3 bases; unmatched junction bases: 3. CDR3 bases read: TGTGCCAGCAGTGAGGTGACAGGGCAAGAC. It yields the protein CASSEVTGQD. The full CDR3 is CASSEVTGQDTQYF.

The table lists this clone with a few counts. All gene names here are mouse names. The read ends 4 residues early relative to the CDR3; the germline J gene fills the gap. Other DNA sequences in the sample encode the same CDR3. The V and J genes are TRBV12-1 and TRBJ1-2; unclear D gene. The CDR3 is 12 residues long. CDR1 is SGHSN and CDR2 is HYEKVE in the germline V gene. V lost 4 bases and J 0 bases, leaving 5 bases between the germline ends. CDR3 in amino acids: CASSPANSDYTF. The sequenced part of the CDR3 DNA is TGTGCCAGCTCCCCTGCAAACTCC.